The 32 T cell receptor beta chains below come from one sample, sequenced in a study of CD8+ T cells in alopecia areata listed by TCRdb under 2018. The time point label of this sample denotes: four to five weeks on oral tofacitinib. The treatment or condition label here, explained by the study, means: oral pan-JAK inhibitor, 5-10 mg twice daily. The library was prepared using the immunoSEQ multiplex PCR assay. For TCR sequencing, RNA was extracted from every sample and reverse transcribed into cDNA to serve as template. The clones in this table, taken by TCRdb from immuneACCESS, are in-frame only. Not every clone is retained; where verified, under half of the shortfall comes from an unresolved V gene, and the cause of the rest is unknown. The sample table records about 42,000 clones; roughly 65% of these occur just once. The leading ten clones occupy roughly 22% of the sample. The specimen comprised CD8+ T cells sorted from blood, sampled at week 4, from a patient treated with tofacitinib. The receptors were sampled from a human donor with alopecia areata.

Points on this clone: A junction end diverges from the germline sequence, so it may reflect a read error. CDR3 DNA sequence: TGCGCCAGCAGCACGGGACAGGCGCCGGTCTTC. Residues: CASSTGQAPVF. J is TRBJ2-1 and V is TRBV5-1; 8 positions agree with TRBD1. The germline V gene has CDR1 SGHRS and CDR2 YFSETQ. CDR3 length: 11 amino acids.

V usage is TRBV4-3 and J usage is TRBJ1-5, with D possibly being TRBD1 (5 bases). Trimming left V 4 bases short and J 3 bases short, with 16 bases between. CDR1 LGHNA and CDR2 YSLEER come from the germline V gene. The CDR3 runs 16 residues. The CDR3 spells CASSPYAGEYNQPQHF. The CDR3 DNA is TGCGCCAGCAGCCCCTACGCGGGGGAGTACAATCAGCCCCAGCATTTT.

There are many counts of this clone. This CDR3 reads CASSSERASHQPQHF. CDR3 in DNA: TGCGCCAGCAGCTCCGAAAGGGCATCTCATCAGCCCCAGCATTTT. The rearrangement uses TRBV4-3 and TRBJ1-5, with D hard to call. V was pared by 5 bases and J by 5 bases, with 16 bases between. The CDR3 loop spans 15 amino acids. Looked up from germline, CDR1 is LGHNA and CDR2 is YSLEER.

CDR3 sequence: CASSLVGVRDNEQFF. CDR3 bases: TGTGCCAGCAGTTTAGTAGGGGTTCGGGACAATGAGCAGTTCTTC. J is TRBJ2-1 and V is TRBV27, with D perhaps TRBD1 (5 bases). V lost 2 bases to trimming and J lost 5 bases, with 13 bases between them. The CDR3 covers 15 residues. The V gene's germline CDR1 is MNHEY and CDR2 SMNVEV (reference sequence).

The V and J genes are TRBV6-5 and TRBJ1-5, with unresolved D. V lost 0 bases and J 3 bases, leaving 3 bases between the germline ends. The CDR3 has 13 amino acids. Germline CDR1 and CDR2: MNHEY and SVGAGI. The CDR3 protein is CASSYSLNQPQHF. CDR3 bases: TGTGCCAGCAGTTACTCTCTCAATCAGCCCCAGCATTTT.

The gene calls are TRBV4-3 and TRBJ2-2, with unresolved D. This CDR3 comprises 14 residues. The germline V and J ends were trimmed by 5 bases and 0 bases, with 7 bases remaining between them. Looked up from germline, CDR1 is LGHNA and CDR2 is YSLEER. This CDR3 reads CASSLRANTGELFF. CDR3 nucleotide sequence: TGCGCCAGCAGCTTGCGTGCGAACACCGGGGAGCTGTTTTTT.

J is TRBJ1-5 and V is TRBV30; tentatively, D is TRBD1 (5 bases). Trimming stripped 0 bases from V and 2 bases from J, with 11 bases between. The CDR3 runs to 15 residues. The V gene's germline CDR1 is GTSNPN and CDR2 SVGIG (reference sequence). The CDR3 here is CAWSVQGSGNQPQHF. CDR3 nucleotide sequence: TGTGCCTGGAGTGTCCAGGGAAGTGGCAATCAGCCCCAGCATTTT.

This clone was picked up one time. The chain is built from TRBV29-1 and TRBJ2-1, with a weak D call TRBD2 (5 bases). The CDR3 is made up of 12 amino acids. Germline-derived CDR1 and CDR2 are SQVTM and ANQGSEA. The V end lost 5 bases, the J end lost 7 bases, and 12 bases lay between the germline ends. The CDR3 DNA reads as TGCAGCGTTCCCTTCTCGGGGAATGAGCAGTTCTTC. It translates to CSVPFSGNEQFF.

This clone was detected only a few times. This chain joins TRBV5-6 and TRBJ2-5, with TRBD1 as a possible D gene (6 bases). V gave up 0 bases and J gave up 5 bases, with 17 bases separating them. CDR3 size: 16 residues. From germline, CDR1 is SGHDT and CDR2 YYEEEE. In DNA form, the CDR3 reads TGTGCCAGCAGCTTGGAGTCGTATACCCAGGGGGAGACCCAGTACTTC. It translates to CASSLESYTQGETQYF.

The V call is TRBV29-1, the J call TRBJ1-2; D unclear. The CDR3 spans 12 residues. Germline-derived CDR1 and CDR2 are SQVTM and ANQGSEA. Trimming took 1 base from V and 3 from J, leaving 6 bases between them. In DNA form, the CDR3 reads TGCAGCGTTGAAGTCGGGGACTATGGCTACACCTTC. This encodes CSVEVGDYGYTF.

The chain employs TRBV4-3 and TRBJ2-1, with TRBD2 identical over 9 bases. V was pared by 0 bases and J by 6 bases, with 9 bases of the junction left unmatched. CDR1 LGHNA and CDR2 YSLEER come from the germline V gene. The CDR3 is 17 residues long. The CDR3 sequence is CASSQEPVAGGPNEQFF. In nucleotides, the CDR3 is TGCGCCAGCAGCCAAGAGCCCGTGGCGGGGGGGCCCAATGAGCAGTTCTTC.

The rearrangement uses TRBV29-1 and TRBJ2-7; D perhaps matches TRBD1 (6 bases). The CDR3 is 14 residues long. Trimming cost V 3 bases and J 2 bases, with 14 bases left between them. The germline gives CDR1 SQVTM, CDR2 ANQGSEA. The CDR3 DNA is TGCAGCGTTGATGTTGCCGGGACACCCTACGAGCAGTACTTC. It is translated as CSVDVAGTPYEQYF.

The chain has TRBV30 and TRBJ1-1; unclear D gene. Germline V gives CDR1 GTSNPN, CDR2 SVGIG (reference sequence). The CDR3 is 11 residues long. V was cut by 8 bases and J by 4 bases, with 11 bases left in between. CDR3 sequence (DNA): TGTGCCGCTGATCTGGGCACTGAAGCTTTCTTT. The encoded protein is CAADLGTEAFF.

By share of the sample, this clone is medium-sized (0.01 to 0.1%). V and J are TRBV5-6 and TRBJ2-7; 12 bases are a match to TRBD1. Germline loops: CDR1 SGHDT, CDR2 YYEEEE. The CDR3 consists of 15 residues. J gave up 2 bases and V 1 base, and 1 base lay outside the gene matches. For the CDR3, the DNA is TGTGCCAGCAGCTTGAGGGACAGGGGGCCCTACGAGCAGTACTTC. Protein sequence: CASSLRDRGPYEQYF.

This clone was observed a few times. V usage is TRBV9 and J usage is TRBJ2-3; the D is unclear. Germline loops: CDR1 SGDLS, CDR2 YYNGEE. The V end was cut by 2 bases, the J end by 0 bases, with 7 bases between. CDR3 length: 14 amino acids. DNA for the CDR3: TGTGCCAGCAGCGTCACCGGGAGCACAGATACGCAGTATTTT. Protein product: CASSVTGSTDTQYF.

The chain couples TRBV30 to TRBJ2-6, with D possibly being TRBD2 (6 bases). Germline assignment: CDR1 GTSNPN and CDR2 SVGIG (reference sequence). Trimming took 7 bases from V and 2 from J, leaving 15 bases between them. CDR3 length equals 15 residues. The CDR3 sequence is CASLGGSPGANVLTF. For the CDR3, the DNA is TGTGCCTCCCTTGGGGGGAGCCCTGGGGCCAACGTCCTGACTTTC.

J is TRBJ2-3 and V is TRBV10-1; D is unclear. This CDR3 has 12 residues. CDR1 is WNHNN and CDR2 is SYGVQD in the germline V gene (reference sequence). V lost 0 bases, J lost 4 bases, and 2 bases lay in between. In DNA form, the CDR3 reads TGCGCCAGCAGTGAGTCACCAGATACGCAGTATTTT. This translates into CASSESPDTQYF.

This sequence joins TRBV19 and TRBJ2-6; D ambiguous. The V and J ends lost 7 bases and 2 bases respectively, with 9 bases between them. The CDR3 spans 14 residues. Germline loops: CDR1 LNHDA, CDR2 SQIVND (reference sequence). CDR3 loop: CASTEVAGANVLTF. CDR3 in DNA: TGTGCCAGTACAGAAGTCGCTGGGGCCAACGTCCTGACTTTC. Full variable domain (rest looked up from reference TRBV19 and TRBJ2-6): DGGITQSPKYLFRKEGQNVTLSCEQNLNHDAMYWYRQDPGQGLRLIYYSQIVNDFQKGDIAEGYSVSREKKESFPLTVTSAQKNPTAFYLCASTEVAGANVLTFGAGSRLTVL.

The genes are TRBV29-1 and TRBJ1-3; 8 bases map to TRBD1. V shed 4 bases and J 4 bases; nucleotides not matched to a gene: 6. The CDR3 is made up of 14 amino acids. From germline, CDR1 is SQVTM and CDR2 ANQGSEA. The CDR3 nucleotides are TGCAGCGTTGGGGGGACAGGAACGGGAAACACCATATATTTT. Translation: CSVGGTGTGNTIYF.

This clone appeared a single time. The CDR3 bases are TGTGCCAGCAGCGCTAGAGGGGAAGGGGGTGAAGAGACCCAGTACTTC. Residues: CASSARGEGGEETQYF. The rearrangement joins TRBV7-6 to TRBJ2-5, with D tentatively TRBD1 (6 bases). The CDR3 length is 16 residues. V lost 5 bases to trimming and J lost 3 bases, with 19 bases between them. Germline V gene lookup returns CDR1 SGHVS and CDR2 FNYEAQ. The whole variable domain, filled in from reference TRBV7-6 and TRBJ2-5, reads GAGVSQSPRYKVTKRGQDVALRCDPISGHVSLYWYRQALGQGPEFLTYFNYEAQQDKSGLPNDRFSAERPEGSISTLTIQRTEQRDSAMYRCASSARGEGGEETQYFGPGTRLLVL.

This chain joins TRBV19 and TRBJ1-1; D may be TRBD1 (6 bases). V gave up 5 bases and J gave up 1 base, with 17 bases separating them. The CDR3 length is 16 residues. Per germline, CDR1 LNHDA and CDR2 SQIVND (reference sequence). The CDR3 sequence: CASSWSSTGTNTEAFF. The CDR3 coding sequence is TGTGCCAGTAGTTGGAGCTCTACAGGGACGAACACTGAAGCTTTCTTT.

The chain links TRBV9 to TRBJ2-5; TRBD1 is a possible D gene (5 bases). This CDR3 has 15 amino acids. Germline CDR1 is SGDLS and CDR2 is YYNGEE. V dropped 2 bases and J dropped 4 bases, with 15 bases sitting between them. CDR3 DNA: TGTGCCAGCAGCGTGCAGGGTTTGCTGAGAGAGACCCAGTACTTC. Protein sequence: CASSVQGLLRETQYF.

The CDR3 region is CAWSVGTVANTEAFF. The CDR3, as DNA: TGTGCCTGGAGTGTAGGGACCGTGGCGAACACTGAAGCTTTCTTT. The chain uses TRBV30 and TRBJ1-1; TRBD1 is a possible D gene (5 bases). This CDR3 region has 15 residues. V lost 0 bases and J 1 base, leaving 12 bases between the germline ends. Germline assignment: CDR1 GTSNPN and CDR2 SVGIG (reference sequence).

The chain joins TRBV29-1 to TRBJ2-2; 9 bases are shared with TRBD2. This CDR3 has 14 residues. V lost 2 bases, J lost 8 bases, and 6 bases stayed unmatched. Germline lookup yields CDR1 SQVTM and CDR2 ANQGSEA. The CDR3 nucleotides are TGCAGCGTTGAACTAGCGGGGCCATTGGGGGAGCTGTTTTTT. It is translated as CSVELAGPLGELFF.

This clone was detected once. The V gene is TRBV4-3, the J gene TRBJ2-2; the D call may be TRBD1 or TRBD2 (6 bases each). Germline V gene lookup returns CDR1 LGHNA and CDR2 YSLEER. The CDR3 totals 16 residues. Trimming cost V 0 bases and J 5 bases, with 13 bases left between them. CDR3 residues: CASSQDLGGGTGELFF. The CDR3 DNA follows: TGCGCCAGCAGCCAAGATTTGGGGGGCGGTACCGGGGAGCTGTTTTTT.

This clone was seen once. This chain links TRBV25-1 with TRBJ1-1; D not certain. Trimming removed 4 bases at V and 2 bases at J, with 5 bases between. Germline V gene lookup returns CDR1 MGHDK and CDR2 SYGVNS. The CDR3 length is 12 residues. The CDR3 DNA sequence: TGTGCCAGCAGTGTACATAACACTGAAGCTTTCTTT. Amino acids: CASSVHNTEAFF.

The chain couples TRBV9 to TRBJ2-7, with D maybe TRBD1 (6 bases). CDR3 size: 14 residues. From germline, CDR1 is SGDLS and CDR2 YYNGEE. V shed 3 bases and J shed 2 bases, with 12 bases lying between them. The CDR3 bases are TGTGCCAGCAGCGCGAGGGACACAGCCTACGAGCAGTACTTC. It encodes CASSARDTAYEQYF. Supplemented by reference TRBV9 and TRBJ2-7, the full variable domain reads DSGVTQTPKHLITATGQRVTLRCSPRSGDLSVYWYQQSLDQGLQFLIQYYNGEERAKGNILERFSAQQFPDLHSELNLSSLELGDSALYFCASSARDTAYEQYFGPGTRLTVT.

There are a few counts of this clone. The CDR3, as DNA: TGTGCCAGCAGCTTGAGGGACAGGGGGCCCTACGAGCAGTACTTC. Residues: CASSLRDRGPYEQYF. The rearrangement links TRBV7-2 to TRBJ2-7, with TRBD1 matching 12 bases. V lost 3 bases and J lost 2; bases outside the gene matches: 2. The CDR3 consists of 15 residues. Germline-derived CDR1 and CDR2 are SGHTA and FQGNSA.

The chain employs TRBV29-1 and TRBJ2-2; D not resolved. V was shortened by 2 bases and J by 4 bases, with 5 bases between the two germline ends. CDR3 length equals 12 residues. Germline CDR1 is SQVTM and CDR2 is ANQGSEA. This CDR3 is CSVELRTGELFF. For the CDR3, the DNA is TGCAGCGTTGAACTGCGCACCGGGGAGCTGTTTTTT.

The rearrangement links TRBV7-2 to TRBJ2-3; D might be TRBD2 (5 bases). V gave up 8 bases and J gave up 8 bases, with 11 bases separating them. CDR1 SGHTA and CDR2 FQGNSA come from the germline V gene. CDR3 length equals 11 residues. The CDR3 reads CASGIGVTQYF. The CDR3 DNA sequence: TGTGCCAGCGGTATCGGGGTTACGCAGTATTTT.

This clone was recorded a few times. This rearrangement joins TRBV9 to TRBJ2-5, with 10 positions matching TRBD2. The J segment lost 5 bases and the V segment lost 4 bases, leaving 2 bases of the junction unmatched. CDR1 and CDR2 from the germline V gene are SGDLS and YYNGEE. The CDR3 covers 13 residues. The CDR3 here is CASSPTSGETQYF. The CDR3 DNA reads TGTGCCAGCAGCCCGACTAGCGGGGAGACCCAGTACTTC.

Comments on this clone: Just one base apart from a much larger clone, this may be a read error. Other DNA sequences of this sample code for an identical CDR3. The gene calls are TRBV2 and TRBJ1-5, with D unresolved. Germline assignment: CDR1 SNHLY and CDR2 FYNNEI. V lost 2 bases and J lost 4, with 3 bases in between. The CDR3 spans 12 residues. In DNA form, the CDR3 reads TGTGCCAGCAGTGAAAGAAATCAGCCCCAGCATTTT. It translates to CASSERNQPQHF.